This record looks at one T cell receptor (beta chain) sequence and its context. TCRdb's copy holds only in-frame clones and misses some; the assay was immunoSEQ multiplex PCR. The table lists fewer than 120,000 clones, about nine tenths of them singletons. The source of the sample is a study of T cell responses to AZD1222 COVID-19 vaccine. Unmatched junction bases numbered 4, after V lost 1 base and J lost 3 bases. The CDR3 runs to 14 residues. CDR1 is SGHRS, CDR2 YFSETQ, per germline. This receptor was obtained from an adult in good health. The material was peripheral blood, obtained on day 0 of AZD1222 vaccination. V is TRBV5-1 and J is TRBJ2-7, with 7 bases that match TRBD2. The CDR3 sequence: CASSLSGGSYEQYF. In nucleotides, the CDR3 is TGCGCCAGCAGCTTGTCGGGCGGGAGCTACGAGCAGTACTTC.